This T cell receptor (beta chain) was documented in a study of Graves' ophthalmopathy and Graves' hyperthyroidism. Study-level findings and limits: Blood samples also showed most expanded thyroid clonotypes exceeding 0.001 frequency.

Those donors who had ophthalmopathy presented with moderate-to-severe activity, a CAS of ≥3, a NOSPECS of ≥4 and a duration under 3 months. Diagnostic conclusions were grounded in clinical symptoms, serum thyroxine, TRAb, thyroid ultrasound and orbital computed tomography. From fresh peripheral blood, roughly 9.3 ml in volume, the PBMCs were obtained. RNA transcripts provided the template for amplifying TCR beta CDR3 regions. Second-round multiplex PCR came after a first-round RT-PCR that employed HTBI primers. TCRdb used MiXCR to reprocess the multiplex PCR reads, holding one entry per CDR3 protein. The sample lists approximately 460,000 distinct CDR3 sequences, approximately 15% seen once, with 8% to 10% in the top ten. This clonotype was observed many times. The antigen is not known. The CDR3 consists of 15 residues. Germline V CDR1 and CDR2: MDHEN, SYDVKM. Germline trimming cut 8 bases from V and 1 base from J; bases unmatched to any gene: 7.

Sequencing was done on a sample of blood. This chain links TRBV28 with TRBJ2-2, with TRBD1 matching over 7 bases. The clonotype originates from a woman younger than 45 with Graves' ophthalmopathy. CDR3 region: CASSEGQVNTGELFF. CDR3 sequence (DNA): TGTGCCAGCTCCGAAGGACAGGTGAACACCGGGGAGCTGTTTTTT.